This T cell receptor (beta chain) came from a study of blood T cell repertoires in COVID-19 (dated by TCRdb to 2020 to 2021). Study-wide context: Samples from collaborators originated in the United States, Italy and Spain and spanned both the acute and convalescent phases of COVID-19. The material from the prospective study consisted of cDNA or gDNA derived from T cells, B-cell-depleted T cells, or PBMCs. Subjects who had been exposed to COVID-19, were actively infected with it, or had recovered from it provided the deeply sampled blood TCRbeta repertoires that made up the dataset. Sample metadata almost always included a de-identified subject ID, COVID-19 status, age in years and sex. Where available, HLA class I and class II types were taken from metadata supplied by the sample provider and were not determined by assay-based typing. Samples were obtained from the ongoing ImmuneRACE study (first 160 participants) and from about 1,300 subjects provided by 6 global collaborators. The repertoires were released in a freely available public database meant as a resource for research on the immune response to SARS-CoV-2. Summary of the overall study and its limitations: The quantity of clinical and demographic metadata differed by source and by participant and was supplied without curation.

At one collaborating source in Seattle, patients were enrolled during active infection and were followed longitudinally through the course of disease. Whole blood was collected in K2EDTA tubes by collaborating institutions according to the institutions' own protocols. For TCRbeta analysis, collaborators shipped samples as frozen whole blood, isolated PBMCs, or DNA extracted from either of those sample types. In the germline V gene, CDR1 corresponds to KGHSH and CDR2 to LQKENI. Trimming at the junction amounts to 3 bases on V and 5 bases on J, and the germline ends lie 10 bases apart. Inclusive of the bounding cysteine and phenylalanine, the CDR3 is 13 residues long. The kept DNA is CDR3 alone, 39 bases in frame from the first base. TCRbeta CDR3 regions were amplified from genomic DNA using the immunoSEQ Assay, a bias-controlled multiplex PCR. The study's own analysis went as follows. Within the assay, amplification of reference gene primers was used to estimate how many nucleated cells each sample contained. To quantify the absolute abundance of each unique TCRbeta CDR3 rearrangement, sequence reads were collapsed and filtered. Productive Simpson clonality was computed per sample as the square root of Simpson's diversity index over productive rearrangements. The table comes from immuneACCESS by way of TCRdb, which keeps in-frame sequences with V and J called. Part of the clones is missing from these tables; in studies checked, under half for an unresolved V gene and the rest for unknown reasons. The V and J calls and the clone size are those of that table, but D and trimming were determined from the DNA. The sample has 65,000 to 90,000 clones on record, 75% to 90% of them singletons. The ten biggest clones cover about 6.5% of the sample.

Details on this clone: Its antigen has not been determined. Base qualities are not provided; no much larger clone lies one nucleotide away.

Rearrangement joined TRBV18 to TRBJ1-2; no D segment can be confidently identified. Sequencing used peripheral blood. The TCR originated in a man at least 80 years old with COVID-19, enrolled during active disease. The DNA reads as follows: TGTGCCAGCTCACCGGCTGCGGGGTATGGCTACACCTTC. This sequence encodes CASSPAAGYGYTF.